Below, 21 T cell receptor beta chains from the same sample are listed, as sequenced in a study of T cell responses to AZD1222 COVID-19 vaccine. The table came from immunoSEQ multiplex PCR; TCRdb's copy has only in-frame clones and leaves some out. The sample records about 180,000 clones, over 90% being singletons. The input for sequencing was peripheral blood, taken 28 days after the second AZD1222 dose. The receptors here all came from an adult who received the AZD1222 COVID-19 vaccine.

CDR3 amino acids: CASSLIHQPQHF. The CDR3 nucleotides read TGTGCCAGCAGTTTGATCCATCAGCCCCAGCATTTT. The chain joins TRBV12-3 or TRBV12-4 to TRBJ1-5; D is unclear. V was shortened by 3 bases and J by 5 bases, with 5 bases between the two germline ends. This CDR3 has 12 amino acids.

This clone was picked up one time. The gene calls are TRBV9 and TRBJ1-1; a possible D gene is TRBD1 (5 bases). Between the trimmed V and J ends, which lost 4 bases and 4 bases, there was a span of 11 bases. The CDR3 contains 13 residues. Germline-derived CDR1 and CDR2 are SGDLS and YYNGEE. The chain's CDR3 is CASSLTDSTEAFF. In DNA form, the CDR3 reads TGTGCCAGCAGCTTAACAGACAGCACTGAAGCTTTCTTT. Supplemented by reference TRBV9 and TRBJ1-1, the full variable domain reads DSGVTQTPKHLITATGQRVTLRCSPRSGDLSVYWYQQSLDQGLQFLIQYYNGEERAKGNILERFSAQQFPDLHSELNLSSLELGDSALYFCASSLTDSTEAFFGQGTRLTVV.

V gene TRBV5-4 combines with J gene TRBJ2-7; D is possibly TRBD1 (5 bases). CDR3 size: 15 residues. In germline, CDR1 is SGHNT, CDR2 YYREEE (reference sequence). The V gene lost 0 bases and the J gene lost 2 bases, with 12 bases spanning the gap. CDR3 sequence (DNA): TGTGCCAGCAGCTTGGAGGGCAGGGTCCCCTACGAGCAGTACTTC. The encoded protein is CASSLEGRVPYEQYF.

The chain is built from TRBV11-2 and TRBJ2-1, with D uncertain. Trimming took 5 bases from V and 2 from J, leaving 10 bases between them. Per germline, CDR1 SGHAT and CDR2 FQNNGV. CDR3 length: 14 amino acids. The CDR3 DNA reads as TGTGCCAGCAGCCCGCTGTTTGCCTACAATGAGCAGTTCTTC. Amino acid sequence: CASSPLFAYNEQFF.

This clone occurred many times. V is TRBV4-1 and J is TRBJ1-1; 9 bases line up with TRBD1. The J segment lost 7 bases and the V segment lost 3 bases, leaving 6 bases of the junction unmatched. This CDR3 spans 14 amino acids. Germline lookup yields CDR1 MGHRA and CDR2 YSYEKL. CDR3 nucleotide sequence: TGCGCCAGCAGCCAGCCCCTGGGACAGGGTGAAGCTTTCTTT. This translates into CASSQPLGQGEAFF.

V gene TRBV28 combines with J gene TRBJ2-2, with TRBD2 identical over 15 bases. From germline, CDR1 is MDHEN and CDR2 SYDVKM. The CDR3 consists of 19 residues. Trimming cost V 6 bases and J 0 bases; bases outside gene matches: 8. The CDR3 DNA sequence: TGTGCCAGCAGCCGACTCCGGACTAGCGGGAGGGCGAACACCGGGGAGCTGTTTTTT. Its translation: CASSRLRTSGRANTGELFF.

V gene TRBV3-1 (or the pseudogene TRBV3-2) combines with J gene TRBJ1-2; D is perhaps TRBD1 (5 bases). This CDR3 has 13 residues. Germline CDR1 is LGHDT and CDR2 is YNNKEL (reference sequence). The V and J ends lost 4 bases and 7 bases respectively, with 13 bases between them. As DNA, the CDR3 is TGTGCCAGCAGCCCTGGGACTTGGAGTGGCTACACCTTC. Translation: CASSPGTWSGYTF.

The chain combines TRBV28 with TRBJ1-6, with D maybe TRBD1 (5 bases). Germline lookup yields CDR1 MDHEN and CDR2 SYDVKM. The V end was cut by 8 bases, the J end by 12 bases, with 26 bases between. The CDR3 is 16 residues long. Here the CDR3 DNA reads TGTGCCAGCGCGGGGGTGGGCGGTGACCTCGAGAAACCCCTCCACTTT. It yields the protein CASAGVGGDLEKPLHF.

The chain uses TRBV9 and TRBJ2-2; D is unclear. Trimming took off 3 bases at V and 2 bases at J, with 8 bases between the two ends. Germline values: CDR1 SGDLS, CDR2 YYNGEE. The CDR3 contains 14 residues. The CDR3 loop is CASSAGPNTGELFF. CDR3 sequence (DNA): TGTGCCAGCAGCGCAGGACCTAACACCGGGGAGCTGTTTTTT. Using reference TRBV9 and TRBJ2-2 for the parts outside the CDR3, the full variable domain is DSGVTQTPKHLITATGQRVTLRCSPRSGDLSVYWYQQSLDQGLQFLIQYYNGEERAKGNILERFSAQQFPDLHSELNLSSLELGDSALYFCASSAGPNTGELFFGEGSRLTVL.

The V and J genes are TRBV12-5 and TRBJ2-1, with 8 nucleotides matching TRBD2. V lost 7 bases, J lost 4 bases, and 3 bases stayed unmatched. CDR3 length equals 13 residues. Germline V CDR1 and CDR2: LGHNT, FRNRAP. The CDR3 sequence: CASELAGYNEQFF. For the CDR3, the DNA is TGTGCTAGTGAATTAGCGGGGTACAATGAGCAGTTCTTC.

The chain employs TRBV7-2 and TRBJ2-4; D possibly matches TRBD1 or TRBD2 (5 bases each). Germline V gene data show CDR1 as SGHTA and CDR2 as FQGNSA. This CDR3 has 16 amino acids. Trimming removed 1 base from V and 1 base from J, with 11 bases in between. The DNA of the CDR3 is TGTGCCAGCAGCTTAGGAGGGGCCCCGGCCAAAAACATTCAGTACTTC. This codes for CASSLGGAPAKNIQYF. The entire variable domain, with the rest obtained from reference TRBV7-2 and TRBJ2-4, is as follows: GAGVSQSPSNKVTEKGKDVELRCDPISGHTALYWYRQSLGQGLEFLIYFQGNSAPDKSGLPSDRFSAERTGGSVSTLTIQRTQQEDSAVYLCASSLGGAPAKNIQYFGAGTRLSVL.

This chain joins TRBV19 and TRBJ1-1; unclear D gene. This CDR3 is built from 15 residues. Germline V gene sequence: CDR1 LNHDA, CDR2 SQIVND (reference sequence). With 3 bases removed from V and 3 bases from J, the gap between germline ends came to 14 bases. CDR3 nucleotide sequence: TGTGCCAGTAGTATTCAAGCAGGCCCGGACACTGAAGCTTTCTTT. The encoded protein is CASSIQAGPDTEAFF.

V and J are TRBV6-4 and TRBJ2-7; TRBD1 matches 8 bases. Per the germline V gene, CDR1 is MRHNA and CDR2 is SNTAGT. Trimming removed 8 bases from V and 3 bases from J; junction bases left unmatched: 6. The CDR3 length is 13 residues. CDR3 coding DNA: TGTGCCAGCCCCGACAGGGGAGGCTACGAGCAGTACTTC. Translating gives CASPDRGGYEQYF.

The CDR3 loop is CASSLRGKSPLHF. In DNA form, the CDR3 reads TGTGCCAGCAGTTTAAGGGGGAAATCACCCCTCCACTTT. This sequence joins TRBV12-3 or TRBV12-4 and TRBJ1-6, with D possibly being TRBD1 (6 bases). The ends were cut back, 2 bases at V and 10 bases at J, with 9 bases in the middle. This CDR3 region has 13 residues.

The V and J genes are TRBV6-5 and TRBJ1-2; D may be TRBD1 (5 bases). V was shortened by 7 bases and J by 7 bases, with 10 bases between the two germline ends. CDR1 is MNHEY, CDR2 SVGAGI, per germline. CDR3 length: 11 residues. The CDR3 loop reads CASTGLRGYTF. CDR3 bases: TGTGCCAGCACGGGACTCCGTGGCTACACCTTC.

The rearrangement uses TRBV2 and TRBJ2-2; maybe TRBD1 (5 bases). Trimming left V 5 bases short and J 2 bases short, with 9 bases between. Germline V CDR1 and CDR2: SNHLY, FYNNEI. The CDR3 contains 14 residues. The CDR3: CASSRQKNTGELFF. The DNA for the CDR3 is TGTGCCAGCAGTAGACAGAAAAACACCGGGGAGCTGTTTTTT.

The V and J genes are TRBV18 and TRBJ1-1, with D possibly TRBD1 on 6 matching bases. Germline loops: CDR1 KGHSH, CDR2 LQKENI. This CDR3 spans 13 amino acids. V lost 1 base to trimming and J lost 8 bases, with 11 bases between them. The CDR3 DNA follows: TGTGCCAGCTCACCACTAGGGACAACGGAAGCTTTCTTT. It yields the protein CASSPLGTTEAFF.

The V and J genes are TRBV5-4 and TRBJ2-1, with a weak D call TRBD2 (6 bases). Germline CDR1 and CDR2: SGHNT and YYREEE (reference sequence). The CDR3 runs 14 residues. The V end lost 4 bases, the J end lost 2 bases, and 10 bases lay between the germline ends. The CDR3 nucleotides are TGTGCCAGCAGCCCTAGCGCGACCTACAATGAGCAGTTCTTC. Residues: CASSPSATYNEQFF.

This chain uses TRBV7-2 with TRBJ2-5, with D unclear. V was shortened by 6 bases and J by 5 bases, with 13 bases between the two germline ends. The CDR3 has 13 amino acids. Germline loops: CDR1 SGHTA, CDR2 FQGNSA. For the CDR3, the DNA is TGTGCCAGCAGGACTCCCCCTGGGGAGACCCAGTACTTC. Residues: CASRTPPGETQYF.

The chain couples TRBV6-1 to TRBJ1-1; D unresolved. CDR3 length: 12 residues. With 3 bases removed from V and 1 base from J, the gap between germline ends came to 3 bases. Germline CDR1 MNHNS, CDR2 SASEGT. In nucleotides, the CDR3 is TGTGCCAGCAGTGACCAGAACACTGAAGCTTTCTTT. It codes for CASSDQNTEAFF.

V gene TRBV7-2 combines with J gene TRBJ2-5; TRBD2 aligns across 13 bases. The germline gives CDR1 SGHTA, CDR2 FQGNSA. With V trimmed by 5 bases and J by 0 bases, 3 bases remained unmatched. This CDR3 has 16 residues. The CDR3 DNA reads TGTGCCAGCAGCAAGGGGACTAGCGGGAACCAAGAGACCCAGTACTTC. Encoded protein: CASSKGTSGNQETQYF.